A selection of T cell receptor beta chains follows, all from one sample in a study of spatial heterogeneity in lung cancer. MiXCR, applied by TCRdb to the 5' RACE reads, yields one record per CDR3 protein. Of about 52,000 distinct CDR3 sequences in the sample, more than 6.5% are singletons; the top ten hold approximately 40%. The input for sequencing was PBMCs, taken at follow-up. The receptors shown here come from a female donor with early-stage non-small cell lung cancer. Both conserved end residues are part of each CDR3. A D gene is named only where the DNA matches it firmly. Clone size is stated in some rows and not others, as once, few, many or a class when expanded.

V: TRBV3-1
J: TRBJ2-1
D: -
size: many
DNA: TGTGCCAGCAGCCTGGACATCAGCTCCTACAATGAGCAGTTCTTC
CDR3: CASSLDISSYNEQFF

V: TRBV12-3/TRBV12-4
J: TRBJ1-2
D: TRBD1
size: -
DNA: TGTGCCAGCACTCTGGACAGGGGCTATGGCTACACCTTC
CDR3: CASTLDRGYGYTF

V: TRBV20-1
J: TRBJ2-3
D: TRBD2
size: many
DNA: TGCAGTGGCAGCGAGCCGCGGGGGGGAGGGTCGACGCAGTATTTT
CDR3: CSGSEPRGGGSTQYF

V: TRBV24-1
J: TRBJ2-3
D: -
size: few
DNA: TGTGCCACCAGTGATTTATCCCCCGGCAATGGAGATACGCAGTATTTT
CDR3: CATSDLSPGNGDTQYF

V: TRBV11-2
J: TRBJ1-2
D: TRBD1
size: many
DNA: TGTGCCAGCAGCTCCGGGACAGGGCTTGGCTACACCTTC
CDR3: CASSSGTGLGYTF

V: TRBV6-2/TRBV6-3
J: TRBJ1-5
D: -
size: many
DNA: TGTGCCAGCAGTTACGTCTGGGTGAGCAATCAGCCCCAGCATTTT
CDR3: CASSYVWVSNQPQHF

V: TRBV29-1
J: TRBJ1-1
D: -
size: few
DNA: TGCAGCGTTGAAGGCGTGAGGTGGGGCACTGAAGCTTTCTTT
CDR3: CSVEGVRWGTEAFF

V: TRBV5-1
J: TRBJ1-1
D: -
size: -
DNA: TGCGCCAGCAGCTTGGTGTCGGATATGAACACTGAAGCTTTCTTT
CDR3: CASSLVSDMNTEAFF

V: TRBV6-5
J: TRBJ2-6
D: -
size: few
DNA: TGTGCCAGCAGTTACCAAGGGGGCTCTGGGGCCAACGTCCTGACTTTC
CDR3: CASSYQGGSGANVLTF

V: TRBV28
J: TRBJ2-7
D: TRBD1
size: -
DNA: TGTGCCAGCAGGTTGACAGGGGGCTCCTACGAGCAGTACTTC
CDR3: CASRLTGGSYEQYF

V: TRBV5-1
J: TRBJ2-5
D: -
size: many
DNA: TGCGCCAGCAGCTTCGGCTATGAAGAGACCCAGTACTTC
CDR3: CASSFGYEETQYF

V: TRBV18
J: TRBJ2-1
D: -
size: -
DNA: TGTGCCAGCTCACACGACAGGCTTAAGGTCAATGAGCAGTTCTTC
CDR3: CASSHDRLKVNEQFF

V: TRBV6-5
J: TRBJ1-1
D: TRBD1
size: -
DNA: TGTGCCATCCGGGACAGGGGGTCGAGCACTGAAGCTTTCTTT
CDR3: CAIRDRGSSTEAFF

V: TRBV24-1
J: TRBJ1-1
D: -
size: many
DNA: TGTGCCACGGCGGCGAACGGGGCTCGGACTGAAGCTTTCTTT
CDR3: CATAANGARTEAFF

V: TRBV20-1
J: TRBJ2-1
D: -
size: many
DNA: TGCAGTGCTCCTGCCCCAAGAGGAGGCAATGAGCAGTTCTTC
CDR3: CSAPAPRGGNEQFF

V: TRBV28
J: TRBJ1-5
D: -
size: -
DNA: TGTGCCACACAGGCTGGCAATCAGCCCCAGCATTTT
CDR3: CATQAGNQPQHF

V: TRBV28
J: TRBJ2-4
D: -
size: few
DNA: TGTGCCAGCAGCTTACGTCCACCCGCCAAAAACATTCAGTACTTC
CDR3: CASSLRPPAKNIQYF

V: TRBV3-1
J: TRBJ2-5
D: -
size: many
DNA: TGTGCCAGCAGCCAAGGAGATCGGGTAGAGACCCAGTACTTC
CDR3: CASSQGDRVETQYF

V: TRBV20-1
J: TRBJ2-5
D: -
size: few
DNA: TGCAGTGCTGGGCGAATCGGAGAGACCCAGTACTTC
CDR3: CSAGRIGETQYF

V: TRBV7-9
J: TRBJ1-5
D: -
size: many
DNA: TGTGCCAGCAGCCCTACAGGCGGGCGAGGCAATCAGCCCCAGCATTTT
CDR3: CASSPTGGRGNQPQHF

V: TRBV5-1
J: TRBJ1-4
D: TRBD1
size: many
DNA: TGCGCCAGCAGCTCCCGACAGGGGGCAGGGAATGAAAAACTGTTTTTT
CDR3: CASSSRQGAGNEKLFF

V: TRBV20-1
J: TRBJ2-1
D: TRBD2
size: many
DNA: TGCAGTGCTAGAGATCTCGGCGGGGGAGCACCTGAGCAGTTCTTC
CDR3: CSARDLGGGAPEQFF

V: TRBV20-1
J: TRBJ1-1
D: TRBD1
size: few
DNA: TGCAGTGCTCAAATACAGGGGGCAAACACTGAAGCTTTCTTT
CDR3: CSAQIQGANTEAFF

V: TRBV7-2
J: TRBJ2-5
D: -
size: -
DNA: TGTGCCAGCAGCTCCTGGGACGTAGAGACCCAGTACTTC
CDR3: CASSSWDVETQYF

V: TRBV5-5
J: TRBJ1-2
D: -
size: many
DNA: TGTGCCAGCAGACCCCAGGAACTGAACTACTATGGCTACACCTTC
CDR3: CASRPQELNYYGYTF

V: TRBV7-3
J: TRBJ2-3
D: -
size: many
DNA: TGTGCCAGCAGCTTAGCAGTCTCGGAGGATACGCAGTATTTT
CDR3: CASSLAVSEDTQYF

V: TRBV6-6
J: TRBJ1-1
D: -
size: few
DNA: TGTGCCAGCAGTCAGGGACCCACTGAAGCTTTCTTT
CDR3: CASSQGPTEAFF

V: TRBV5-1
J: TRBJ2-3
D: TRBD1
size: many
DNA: TGCGCCAGCAGCCTCCTAGTCCCGGGACAGGGTAGCGCAGATACGCAGTATTTT
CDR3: CASSLLVPGQGSADTQYF

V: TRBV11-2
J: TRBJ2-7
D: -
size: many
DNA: TGTGCCAGCAGTCCCTCAGACGAGCAGTACTTC
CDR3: CASSPSDEQYF

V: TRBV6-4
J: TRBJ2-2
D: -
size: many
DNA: TGTGCCAGCAGTCTACAGCTAGGGGCCGGGGAGCTGTTTTTT
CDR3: CASSLQLGAGELFF

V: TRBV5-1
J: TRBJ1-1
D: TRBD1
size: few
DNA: TGCGCCAGCAGCCAACCACAGGGGGAAGGCACTGAAGCTTTCTTT
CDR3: CASSQPQGEGTEAFF

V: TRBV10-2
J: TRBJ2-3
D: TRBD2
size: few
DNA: TGCGCCAGCAGTGAGTTCCATCTCACCGGGGGGACAGATACGCAGTATTTT
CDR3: CASSEFHLTGGTDTQYF

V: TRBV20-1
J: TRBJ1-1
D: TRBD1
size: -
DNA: TGCAGTGCTCGACAGGGAGAGGGGAGAACGGAAGCTTTCTTT
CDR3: CSARQGEGRTEAFF

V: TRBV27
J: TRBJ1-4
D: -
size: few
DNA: TGTGCCAGCACTCTACTTCAGGGTGAAAAACTGTTTTTT
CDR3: CASTLLQGEKLFF

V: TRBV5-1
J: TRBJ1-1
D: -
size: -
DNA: TGCGCCAGCAGGCTCCAAGTGAACACTGAAGCTTTCTTT
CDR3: CASRLQVNTEAFF

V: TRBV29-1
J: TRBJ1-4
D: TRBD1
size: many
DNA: TGCAGCGTGGGACAGGGGTTCGAAAAACTGTTTTTT
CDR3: CSVGQGFEKLFF

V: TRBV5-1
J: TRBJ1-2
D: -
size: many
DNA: TGCGCCAGCAGCTTGGTTCCGGGGCCCCTCTATGGCTACACCTTC
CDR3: CASSLVPGPLYGYTF

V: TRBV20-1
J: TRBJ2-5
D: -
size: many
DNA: TGCAGCAGCGGGTTGCAAGAGACCCAGTACTTC
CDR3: CSSGLQETQYF

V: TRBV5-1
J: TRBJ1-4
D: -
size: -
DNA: TGCGCCAGCAGCTTGGCCCCCTCGGGCAGGGCTAATGAAAAACTGTTTTTT
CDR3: CASSLAPSGRANEKLFF

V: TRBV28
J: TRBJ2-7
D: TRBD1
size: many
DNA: TGTGCCAGCAGCAGGGACAGCCCCGAGCAGTACTTC
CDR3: CASSRDSPEQYF

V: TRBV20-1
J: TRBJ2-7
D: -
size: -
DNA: TGCAGTGCTAGAGATCCAAAGGGGGGGCCGAACTACGAGCAGTACTTC
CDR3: CSARDPKGGPNYEQYF

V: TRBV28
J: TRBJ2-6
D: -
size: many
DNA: TGTGCCAGCAGTCCCCATCGCTCTGGGGCCAACGTCCTGACTTTC
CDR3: CASSPHRSGANVLTF

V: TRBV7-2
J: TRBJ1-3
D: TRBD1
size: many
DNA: TGTGCCAGCAGCAGCCAGCCAGGGGGCTTAGCTGGAAACACCATATATTTT
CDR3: CASSSQPGGLAGNTIYF

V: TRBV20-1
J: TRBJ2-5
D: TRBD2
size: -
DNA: TGCAGTGCTAGAGATCCAGCGGGGGGCCAAGAGACCCAGTACTTC
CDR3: CSARDPAGGQETQYF

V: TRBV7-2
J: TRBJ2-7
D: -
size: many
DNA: TGTGCCAGCAGCTTTTCCGCATTCTACGAGCAGTACTTC
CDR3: CASSFSAFYEQYF

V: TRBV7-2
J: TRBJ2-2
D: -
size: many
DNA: TGTGCCAGCAGCTTAGTCCACACCGGGGAGCTGTTTTTT
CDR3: CASSLVHTGELFF

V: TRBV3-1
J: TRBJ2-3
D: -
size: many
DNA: TGTGCCAGCAGCCAAGTTCTCACTGATACGCAGTATTTT
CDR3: CASSQVLTDTQYF

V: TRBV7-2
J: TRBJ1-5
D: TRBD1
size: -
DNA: TGTGCCAGCAGCGCTGGGACAGGCCTCAATCAGCCCCAGCATTTT
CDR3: CASSAGTGLNQPQHF

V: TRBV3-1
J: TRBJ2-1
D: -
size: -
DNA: TGTGCCAGCAGCCACGGAGGGTACGGGTACAATGAGCAGTTCTTC
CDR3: CASSHGGYGYNEQFF

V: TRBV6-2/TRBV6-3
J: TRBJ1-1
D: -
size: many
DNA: TGTGCCAGCAGGGGAGGGGGTTCGAACACTGAAGCTTTCTTT
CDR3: CASRGGGSNTEAFF

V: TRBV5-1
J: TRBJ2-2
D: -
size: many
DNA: TGCGCCAGCAGCCAAACCCCGACAGGGAACACCGGGGAGCTGTTTTTT
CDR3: CASSQTPTGNTGELFF

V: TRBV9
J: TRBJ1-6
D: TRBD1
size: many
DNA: TGTGCCAGCAGCATTGACAGGGAGAATTCACCCCTCCACTTT
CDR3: CASSIDRENSPLHF

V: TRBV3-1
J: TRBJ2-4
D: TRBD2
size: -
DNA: TGTGCCAGCAGCCCGGACGAACTAGCGGGGGCCATAGCCAAAAACATTCAGTACTTC
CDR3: CASSPDELAGAIAKNIQYF

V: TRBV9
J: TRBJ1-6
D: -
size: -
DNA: TGTGCCAGCAGCGGGGGGACAACGCGTTCACCCCTCCACTTT
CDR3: CASSGGTTRSPLHF